Shown below are 32 T cell receptor beta chains from a single sample sequenced in a study of tumor-infiltrating lymphocytes in localized non-small cell lung cancer. Sequencing used immunoSEQ multiplex PCR; TCRdb keeps in-frame clones, though not all of them. Here the sample spans 13,000 to 15,000 clones, less than 75% being singletons. Sequencing input: uninvolved lung tissue not adjacent to the tumor. The receptors shown here come from a human donor with non-small cell lung cancer.

In this sample, this clone turned up a few times. The chain joins TRBV9 to TRBJ2-5, with D perhaps TRBD1 or TRBD2 (5 bases each). The CDR3 runs to 17 residues. Trimming stripped 0 bases from V and 2 bases from J, with 17 bases between. CDR1 and CDR2 from the germline V gene are SGDLS and YYNGEE. CDR3 in DNA: TGTGCCAGCAGCGTAGGTCCGGGGCCCCGGGTGCAAGAGACCCAGTACTTC. It specifies CASSVGPGPRVQETQYF.

This clone was seen a single time. The rearrangement joins TRBV28 to TRBJ1-4, with TRBD1 identical over 9 bases. Germline V gives CDR1 MDHEN, CDR2 SYDVKM. The CDR3 loop spans 15 amino acids. V was pared by 5 bases and J by 7 bases, with 8 bases of the junction left unmatched. As DNA, the CDR3 is TGTGCCAGCAGTATTCAGACAGGGGGGGCTGAAAAACTGTTTTTT. Translated: CASSIQTGGAEKLFF.

The chain couples TRBV6-1 to TRBJ2-7, with D perhaps assigned TRBD1 or TRBD2 (5 bases each). Deletions cut 6 bases from V and 12 bases from J, with 15 bases between. In germline, CDR1 is MNHNS, CDR2 SASEGT. The CDR3 loop spans 11 amino acids. CDR3 nucleotides: TGTGCCAGCAGCGATGGGGGACCCCCGTACTTC. Translated, it gives CASSDGGPPYF.

The chain has TRBV4-2 and TRBJ2-5, with 9 bases lining up with TRBD2. CDR1 LGHNA and CDR2 YNFKEQ come from the germline V gene. V shed 1 base, J shed 6 bases, and the junction held 12 bases outside the gene matches. The CDR3 is made up of 17 amino acids. The CDR3 region is CASSQAPRASGAKTQYF. CDR3 sequence (DNA): TGTGCCAGCAGCCAAGCGCCCCGGGCTAGCGGGGCGAAGACCCAGTACTTC.

This clone turned up a few times. The CDR3 sequence is CASSTNLWNTGELFF. The CDR3 DNA reads TGTGCCAGCAGTACCAACCTTTGGAACACCGGGGAGCTGTTTTTT. V is TRBV28 and J is TRBJ2-2; no clear D gene. CDR3 size: 15 residues. The V gene's germline CDR1 is MDHEN and CDR2 SYDVKM. V lost 5 bases and J 1 base, leaving 11 bases between the germline ends.

The J gene is TRBJ1-2, the V gene TRBV20-1; the D is unclear. Germline V gene lookup returns CDR1 DFQATT and CDR2 SNEGSKA (reference sequence). The CDR3 has 11 residues. V lost 0 bases and J 3 bases, leaving 2 bases between the germline ends. In DNA form, the CDR3 reads TGCAGTGCTAGAGACGACTATGGCTACACCTTC. It encodes CSARDDYGYTF.

This clone was recorded a few times. The chain uses TRBV7-6 and TRBJ2-2; D gene uncertain. V was shortened by 5 bases and J by 7 bases, with 11 bases between the two germline ends. Germline V gene sequence: CDR1 SGHVS, CDR2 FNYEAQ. The CDR3 totals 13 residues. The CDR3 DNA follows: TGTGCCAGCAGCCCGGCCTCGGTCGGGGAGCTGTTTTTT. Its translation is CASSPASVGELFF.

This chain joins TRBV6-5 and TRBJ2-1; possibly TRBD2 for D (6 bases). V was clipped by 6 bases and J by 7 bases, with 13 bases between them. Germline V gives CDR1 MNHEY, CDR2 SVGAGI. The CDR3 totals 13 residues. CDR3 region: CASSPLGGNEQFF. In nucleotides, the CDR3 is TGTGCCAGCAGCCCACTCGGGGGAAATGAGCAGTTCTTC.

This clone was found a few times. V usage is TRBV5-6 and J usage is TRBJ1-3; 8 bases align to TRBD1. CDR1 SGHDT and CDR2 YYEEEE come from the germline V gene. With 3 bases clipped from V and 7 bases from J, the junction kept 6 bases outside the gene matches. This CDR3 is built from 14 residues. CDR3 coding DNA: TGTGCCAGCAGCTCATATGGACAGGGCAACACCATATATTTT. Translation: CASSSYGQGNTIYF.

This rearrangement joins TRBV4-1 to TRBJ2-3; D is unresolved. The CDR3 extends over 13 amino acids. Looked up from germline, CDR1 is MGHRA and CDR2 is YSYEKL. V was shortened by 1 base and J by 5 bases, with 7 bases between the two germline ends. Here the CDR3 reads CASSQGWQDTQYF. CDR3 bases: TGCGCCAGCAGCCAAGGGTGGCAAGATACGCAGTATTTT.

V and J are TRBV10-3 and TRBJ1-1, with D perhaps matching TRBD1 (5 bases). Germline values: CDR1 ENHRY, CDR2 SYGVKD. Trimming took 11 bases from V and 7 from J, leaving 23 bases between them. This CDR3 contains 14 residues. CDR3: CASSPAGTKVEAFF. CDR3 coding DNA: TGTGCCTCCTCCCCAGCCGGGACTAAGGTTGAAGCTTTCTTT.

The V call is TRBV14, the J call TRBJ1-4; tentatively, D is TRBD1 (5 bases). The germline V gene has CDR1 SGHDN and CDR2 FVKESK. Trimming left V 4 bases short and J 8 bases short, with 14 bases between. This CDR3 is 14 amino acids long. In nucleotides, the CDR3 is TGTGCCAGCAGCCTGTCAGGACAAGGCGAAAAACTGTTTTTT. It translates to CASSLSGQGEKLFF. The variable domain in full, completed from reference TRBV14 and TRBJ1-4, reads EAGVTQFPSHSVIEKGQTVTLRCDPISGHDNLYWYRRVMGKEIKFLLHFVKESKQDESGMPNNRFLAERTGGTYSTLKVQPAELEDSGVYFCASSLSGQGEKLFFGSGTQLSVL.

The chain employs TRBV30 and TRBJ1-2; TRBD1 matches 8 bases. Unmatched junction bases numbered 9, after V lost 4 bases and J lost 5 bases. This CDR3 region has 14 residues. Per germline, CDR1 GTSNPN and CDR2 SVGIG (reference sequence). The CDR3 DNA sequence: TGTGCCTGGAAATTCGGTCAGGGGGCTTATGGCTACACCTTC. Protein sequence: CAWKFGQGAYGYTF.

The V and J genes are TRBV20-1 and TRBJ2-5, with D perhaps TRBD1 (6 bases). Germline values: CDR1 DFQATT, CDR2 SNEGSKA (reference sequence). Trimming removed 7 bases from V and 6 bases from J, with 12 bases in between. The CDR3 runs to 11 residues. CDR3 DNA: TGCAGTGTTCGATGGGGGCAGACCCAGTACTTC. Amino acids: CSVRWGQTQYF.

This rearrangement joins TRBV29-1 to TRBJ2-7; D is perhaps TRBD1 or TRBD2 (5 bases each). The germline V and J ends were trimmed by 3 bases and 5 bases, with 8 bases remaining between them. Looked up from germline, CDR1 is SQVTM and CDR2 is ANQGSEA. The CDR3 is 11 residues long. DNA of the CDR3: TGCAGCGTTGAGGGGGTGAACGAGCAGTACTTC. It codes for CSVEGVNEQYF.

In DNA, the CDR3 is TGCGCCAGCAGCCAAGATTTCTGGGGGAATGAGCAGTTCTTC. It specifies CASSQDFWGNEQFF. The chain has TRBV4-1 and TRBJ2-1; the D gene could be TRBD1 or TRBD2 (5 bases each). V was shortened by 0 bases and J by 7 bases, with 10 bases between the two germline ends. Germline V gene data show CDR1 as MGHRA and CDR2 as YSYEKL. The CDR3 has 14 residues.

This rearrangement joins TRBV6-6 to TRBJ1-1; D is possibly TRBD1 (6 bases). The CDR3 sequence is 14 residues long. The germline V and J ends were trimmed by 6 bases and 8 bases, with 19 bases remaining between them. From germline, CDR1 is MNHNY and CDR2 SVGAGI (reference sequence). CDR3 in DNA: TGTGCCAGCAGGCACAGGGACTCTCACCCCGAAGCTTTCTTT. Translating it yields CASRHRDSHPEAFF.

The chain employs TRBV19 and TRBJ2-5, with 9 bases aligning to TRBD2. In germline, CDR1 is LNHDA, CDR2 SQIVND (reference sequence). The CDR3 sequence is 16 residues long. Trimming took 1 base from V and 7 from J; bases not matched to a gene: 10. The CDR3 protein is CASSIVEGGGAATQYF. The CDR3 region has the DNA TGTGCCAGTAGTATAGTAGAGGGCGGGGGGGCCGCGACCCAGTACTTC.

V gene TRBV27 combines with J gene TRBJ2-1; D remains unclear. The CDR3 spans 11 residues. Germline lookup yields CDR1 MNHEY and CDR2 SMNVEV (reference sequence). Between the trimmed V and J ends, which lost 3 bases and 9 bases, there was a span of 6 bases. The CDR3 spells CASSLGIEQFF. CDR3 bases: TGTGCCAGCAGTTTGGGGATTGAGCAGTTCTTC.

The chain has TRBV30 and TRBJ1-4; D ambiguous. Germline CDR1 GTSNPN, CDR2 SVGIG (reference sequence). V lost 3 bases, J lost 0 bases, and 14 bases lay in between. This CDR3 spans 16 amino acids. Written as DNA, the CDR3 is TGTGCCTGGAGCCGGATTCGTGGGGCAACTAATGAAAAACTGTTTTTT. Its protein is CAWSRIRGATNEKLFF.

The rearrangement joins TRBV30 to TRBJ1-5, with D possibly being TRBD1 (5 bases). Trimming took off 2 bases at V and 4 bases at J, with 6 bases between the two ends. CDR1 and CDR2 (germline): GTSNPN, SVGIG (reference sequence). This CDR3 has 12 residues. In DNA form, the CDR3 reads TGTGCCTGGAGTTCAGGGAATCAGCCCCAGCATTTT. It specifies CAWSSGNQPQHF.

The chain carries TRBV6-6 and TRBJ1-1, with D hard to call. Trimming shortened V by 1 base and J by 3 bases, and 9 bases separated the two germline ends. In germline, CDR1 is MNHNY, CDR2 SVGAGI (reference sequence). This CDR3 contains 14 residues. The CDR3: CASSYYSRDTEAFF. CDR3 nucleotides: TGTGCCAGCAGTTACTACTCCCGGGACACTGAAGCTTTCTTT.

This clone was seen a handful of times. The same CDR3 can be traced to other DNA sequences in this sample. V usage is TRBV30 and J usage is TRBJ2-1; D is unresolved. Germline CDR1 and CDR2: GTSNPN and SVGIG (reference sequence). Trimming cost V 2 bases and J 6 bases, with 8 bases left between them. CDR3 length: 12 amino acids. The CDR3 spells CAWSPVSNEQFF. Written as DNA, the CDR3 is TGTGCCTGGAGTCCCGTGAGCAATGAGCAGTTCTTC.

V is TRBV7-2 and J is TRBJ2-7; 15 positions agree with TRBD2. J was trimmed by 0 bases and V by 2 bases; bases with no gene match: 5. This CDR3 has 18 residues. Per germline, CDR1 SGHTA and CDR2 FQGNSA. The CDR3 here is CASSLRTSGGGSSYEQYF. The CDR3 nucleotides are TGTGCCAGCAGCTTACGGACTAGCGGGGGGGGAAGCTCCTACGAGCAGTACTTC.

The V call is TRBV18, the J call TRBJ2-3, with D unresolved. V shed 0 bases and J shed 2 bases, with 15 bases lying between them. Germline CDR1 is KGHSH and CDR2 is LQKENI. The CDR3 has 17 residues. CDR3 amino acids: CASSPPWGWRNTDTQYF. The CDR3 nucleotides are TGTGCCAGCTCACCACCCTGGGGATGGCGGAACACAGATACGCAGTATTTT.

This clone has a single count. This rearrangement joins TRBV30 to TRBJ1-6; D call uncertain. Germline CDR1 GTSNPN, CDR2 SVGIG (reference sequence). V lost 4 bases and J 6 bases, leaving 10 bases between the germline ends. This CDR3 has 13 amino acids. The chain's CDR3 is CAWNLAANSPLHF. The CDR3, as DNA: TGTGCCTGGAATCTCGCAGCTAATTCACCCCTCCACTTT.

The chain joins TRBV7-2 to TRBJ2-7; D gene ambiguous. Deletions cut 1 base from V and 7 bases from J, with 20 bases between. Per germline, CDR1 SGHTA and CDR2 FQGNSA. The CDR3 is 16 amino acids. For the CDR3, the DNA is TGTGCCAGCAGCTTAGGCCTCACACGACGCGACGGGGAGCAGTACTTC. It is translated as CASSLGLTRRDGEQYF. The full variable domain, in which reference TRBV7-2 and TRBJ2-7 provide the parts outside the CDR3, is GAGVSQSPSNKVTEKGKDVELRCDPISGHTALYWYRQSLGQGLEFLIYFQGNSAPDKSGLPSDRFSAERTGGSVSTLTIQRTQQEDSAVYLCASSLGLTRRDGEQYFGPGTRLTVT.

The chain joins TRBV30 to TRBJ2-7; D unclear. The CDR3 spans 14 residues. V was shortened by 0 bases and J by 2 bases, with 11 bases between the two germline ends. The V gene's germline CDR1 is GTSNPN and CDR2 SVGIG (reference sequence). CDR3 region: CAWSVLGLTYEQYF. CDR3 bases: TGTGCCTGGAGTGTATTAGGTCTAACCTACGAGCAGTACTTC.

This clone is termed medium-sized. The chain is built from TRBV30 and TRBJ2-7; D call uncertain. Trimming cost V 0 bases and J 6 bases, with 12 bases left between them. There are 13 residues in the CDR3. CDR1 is GTSNPN, CDR2 SVGIG, per germline (reference sequence). CDR3 sequence reads: CAWSVGGLGEQYF. DNA of the CDR3: TGTGCCTGGAGTGTGGGTGGGCTTGGCGAGCAGTACTTC.

The gene calls are TRBV19 and TRBJ2-5; 9 bases line up with TRBD2. The J segment lost 5 bases and the V segment lost 4 bases, leaving 8 bases of the junction unmatched. The germline V gene has CDR1 LNHDA and CDR2 SQIVND (reference sequence). CDR3 length: 15 amino acids. The CDR3 region is CASSTPSGGMETQYF. CDR3 sequence (DNA): TGTGCCAGTAGTACCCCCAGCGGGGGGATGGAGACCCAGTACTTC.

This clone is classed as medium-sized (0.01 to 0.1%). The rearrangement uses TRBV5-6 and TRBJ2-7; 11 positions agree with TRBD2. CDR3 length: 17 amino acids. The V gene end was trimmed by 0 bases and the J gene end by 4 bases; junction bases not matched to a gene: 9. In germline, CDR1 is SGHDT, CDR2 YYEEEE. CDR3 amino acids: CASSLGLAGGVRYEQYF. The CDR3 DNA is TGTGCCAGCAGCTTGGGGCTAGCGGGAGGCGTGAGGTACGAGCAGTACTTC.

The rearrangement links TRBV7-2 to TRBJ2-1; D may be TRBD2 (5 bases). V was shortened by 6 bases and J by 9 bases, with 21 bases between the two germline ends. Per germline, CDR1 SGHTA and CDR2 FQGNSA. The CDR3 totals 15 residues. The CDR3 nucleotides read TGTGCCAGCAGTCAAGGGTTGGGAGTAGGCCGTGAGCAGTTCTTC. Translated: CASSQGLGVGREQFF.